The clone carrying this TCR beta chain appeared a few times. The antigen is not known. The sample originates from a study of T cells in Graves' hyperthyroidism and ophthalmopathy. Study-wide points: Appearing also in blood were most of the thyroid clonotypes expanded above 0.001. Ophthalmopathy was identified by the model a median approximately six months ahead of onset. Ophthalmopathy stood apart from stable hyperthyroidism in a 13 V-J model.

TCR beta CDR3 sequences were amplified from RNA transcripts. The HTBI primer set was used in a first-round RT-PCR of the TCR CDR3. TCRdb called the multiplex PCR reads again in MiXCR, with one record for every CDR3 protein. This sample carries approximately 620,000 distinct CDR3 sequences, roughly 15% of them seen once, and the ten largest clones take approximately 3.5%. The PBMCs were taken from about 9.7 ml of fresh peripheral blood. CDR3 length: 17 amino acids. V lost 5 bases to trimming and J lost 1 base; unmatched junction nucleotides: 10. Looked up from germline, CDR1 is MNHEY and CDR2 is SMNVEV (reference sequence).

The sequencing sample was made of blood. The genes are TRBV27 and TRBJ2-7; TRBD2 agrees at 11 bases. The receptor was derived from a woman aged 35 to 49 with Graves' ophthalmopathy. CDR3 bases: TGTGCCAGCAGTCCACTAGCGGGAGAGGATCCTTCCTACGAGCAGTACTTC. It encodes CASSPLAGEDPSYEQYF.